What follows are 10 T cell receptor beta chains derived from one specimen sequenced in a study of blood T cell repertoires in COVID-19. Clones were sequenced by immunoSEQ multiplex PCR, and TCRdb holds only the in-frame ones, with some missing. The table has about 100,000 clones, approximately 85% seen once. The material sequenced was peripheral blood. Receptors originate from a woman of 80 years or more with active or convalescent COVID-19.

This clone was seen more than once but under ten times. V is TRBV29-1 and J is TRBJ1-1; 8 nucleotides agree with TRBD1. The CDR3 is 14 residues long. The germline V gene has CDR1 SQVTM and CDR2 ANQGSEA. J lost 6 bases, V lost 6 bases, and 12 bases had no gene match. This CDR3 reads CSVPPRQGYPEAFF. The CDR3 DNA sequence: TGCAGCGTACCTCCGCGACAGGGGTATCCTGAAGCTTTCTTT.

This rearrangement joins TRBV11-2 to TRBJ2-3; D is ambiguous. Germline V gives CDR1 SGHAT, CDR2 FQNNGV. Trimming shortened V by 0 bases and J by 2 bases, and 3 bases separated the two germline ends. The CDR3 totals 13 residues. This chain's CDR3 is CASSLDLTDTQYF. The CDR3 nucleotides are TGTGCCAGCAGCTTAGACCTCACAGATACGCAGTATTTT.

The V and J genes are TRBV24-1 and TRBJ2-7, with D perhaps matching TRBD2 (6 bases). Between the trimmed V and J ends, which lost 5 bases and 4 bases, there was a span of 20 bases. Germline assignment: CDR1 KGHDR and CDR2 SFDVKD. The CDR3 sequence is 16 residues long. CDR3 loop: CATSGSGDGSVYEQYF. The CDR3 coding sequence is TGTGCCACCAGTGGCTCCGGGGACGGGAGCGTGTACGAGCAGTACTTC.

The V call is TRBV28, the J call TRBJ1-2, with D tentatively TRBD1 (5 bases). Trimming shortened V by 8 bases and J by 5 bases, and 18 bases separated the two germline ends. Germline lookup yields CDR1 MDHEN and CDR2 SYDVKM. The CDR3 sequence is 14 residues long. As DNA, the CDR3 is TGTGCCAGCCAGCCACAGGTATCCCTGTATGGCTACACCTTC. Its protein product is CASQPQVSLYGYTF.

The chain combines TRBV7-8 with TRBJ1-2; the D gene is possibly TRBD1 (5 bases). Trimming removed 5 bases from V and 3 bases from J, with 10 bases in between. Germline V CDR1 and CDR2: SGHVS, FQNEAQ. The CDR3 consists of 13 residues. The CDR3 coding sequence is TGTGCCAGCAGCATCGGGGGGGACTATGGCTACACCTTC. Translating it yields CASSIGGDYGYTF.

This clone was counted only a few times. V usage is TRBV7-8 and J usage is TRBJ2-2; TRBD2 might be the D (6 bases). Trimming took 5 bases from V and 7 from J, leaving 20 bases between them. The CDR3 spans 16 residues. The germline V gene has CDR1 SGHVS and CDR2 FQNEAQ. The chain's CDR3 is CASSPRDFNLVGELFF. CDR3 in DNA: TGTGCCAGCAGCCCCCGGGACTTCAACCTGGTCGGGGAGCTGTTTTTT.

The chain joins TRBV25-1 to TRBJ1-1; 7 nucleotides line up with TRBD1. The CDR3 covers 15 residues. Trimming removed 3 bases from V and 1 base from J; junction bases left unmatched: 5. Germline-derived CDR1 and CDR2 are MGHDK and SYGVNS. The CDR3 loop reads CASSDAGTANTEAFF. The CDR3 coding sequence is TGTGCCAGCAGTGACGCCGGGACAGCGAACACTGAAGCTTTCTTT.

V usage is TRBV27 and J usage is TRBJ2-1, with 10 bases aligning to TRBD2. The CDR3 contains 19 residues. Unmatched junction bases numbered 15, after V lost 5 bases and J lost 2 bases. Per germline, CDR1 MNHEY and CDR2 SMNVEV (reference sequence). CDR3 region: CASSPGRLAGVSAYNEQFF. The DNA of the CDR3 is TGTGCCAGCAGTCCAGGGCGGCTAGCGGGAGTGTCAGCCTACAATGAGCAGTTCTTC.

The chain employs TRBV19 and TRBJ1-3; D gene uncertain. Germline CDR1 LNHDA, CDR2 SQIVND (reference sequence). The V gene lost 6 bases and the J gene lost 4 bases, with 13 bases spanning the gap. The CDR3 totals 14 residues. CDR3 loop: CASSPQAFGNTIYF. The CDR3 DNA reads TGTGCCAGTAGCCCCCAGGCGTTCGGAAACACCATATATTTT.

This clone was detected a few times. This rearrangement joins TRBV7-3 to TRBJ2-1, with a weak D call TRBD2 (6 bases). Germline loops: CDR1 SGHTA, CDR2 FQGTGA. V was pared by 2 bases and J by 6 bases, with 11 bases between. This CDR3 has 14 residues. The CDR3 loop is CASSLSGVGNEQFF. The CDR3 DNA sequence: TGTGCCAGCAGCTTATCGGGAGTGGGCAATGAGCAGTTCTTC.